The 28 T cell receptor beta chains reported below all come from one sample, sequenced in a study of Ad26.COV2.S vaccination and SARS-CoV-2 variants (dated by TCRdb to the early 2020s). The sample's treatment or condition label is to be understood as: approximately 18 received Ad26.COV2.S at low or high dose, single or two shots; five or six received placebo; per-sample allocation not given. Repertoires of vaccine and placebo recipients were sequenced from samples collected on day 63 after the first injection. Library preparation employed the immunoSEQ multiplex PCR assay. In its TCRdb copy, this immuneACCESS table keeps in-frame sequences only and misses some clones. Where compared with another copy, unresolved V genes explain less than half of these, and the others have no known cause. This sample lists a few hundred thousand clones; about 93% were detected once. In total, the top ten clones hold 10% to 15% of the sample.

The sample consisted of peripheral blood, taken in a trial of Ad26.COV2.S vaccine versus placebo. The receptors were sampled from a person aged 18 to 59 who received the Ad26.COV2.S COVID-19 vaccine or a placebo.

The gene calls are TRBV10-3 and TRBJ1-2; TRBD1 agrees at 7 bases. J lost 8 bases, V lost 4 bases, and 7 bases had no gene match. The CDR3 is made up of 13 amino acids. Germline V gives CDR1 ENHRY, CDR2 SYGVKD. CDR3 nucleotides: TGTGCCATCAGTGGGTCAGGGGGTGGCGGCTACACCTTC. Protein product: CAISGSGGGGYTF.

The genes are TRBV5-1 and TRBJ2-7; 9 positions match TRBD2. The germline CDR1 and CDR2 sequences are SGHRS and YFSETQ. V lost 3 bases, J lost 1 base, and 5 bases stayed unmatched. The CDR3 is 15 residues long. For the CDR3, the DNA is TGCGCCAGCAGCTCGGCTAGCGGGATATCCTACGAGCAGTACTTC. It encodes CASSSASGISYEQYF. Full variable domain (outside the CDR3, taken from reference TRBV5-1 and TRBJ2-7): KAGVTQTPRYLIKTRGQQVTLSCSPISGHRSVSWYQQTPGQGLQFLFEYFSETQRNKGNFPGRFSGRQFSNSRSEMNVSTLELGDSALYLCASSSASGISYEQYFGPGTRLTVT.

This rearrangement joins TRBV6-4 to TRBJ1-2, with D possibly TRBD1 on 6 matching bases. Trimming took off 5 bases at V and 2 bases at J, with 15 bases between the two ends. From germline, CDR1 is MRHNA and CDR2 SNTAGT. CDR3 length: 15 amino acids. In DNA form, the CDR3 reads TGTGCCAGCAGTTCAGAAGGGGGGGCCAACTATGGCTACACCTTC. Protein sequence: CASSSEGGANYGYTF.

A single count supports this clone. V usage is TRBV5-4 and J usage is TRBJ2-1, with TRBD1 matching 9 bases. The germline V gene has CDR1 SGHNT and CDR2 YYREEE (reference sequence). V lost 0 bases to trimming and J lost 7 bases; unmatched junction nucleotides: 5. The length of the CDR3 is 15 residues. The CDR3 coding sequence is TGTGCCAGCAGCTTGGGTGGGACAGGGTTTAATGAGCAGTTCTTC. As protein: CASSLGGTGFNEQFF.

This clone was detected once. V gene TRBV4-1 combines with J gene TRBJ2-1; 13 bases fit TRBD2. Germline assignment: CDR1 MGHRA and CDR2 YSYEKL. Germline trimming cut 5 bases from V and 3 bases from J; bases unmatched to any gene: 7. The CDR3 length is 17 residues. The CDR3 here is CASSNAGTSGIYNEQFF. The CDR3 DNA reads TGCGCCAGCAGCAACGCTGGGACTAGCGGGATCTACAATGAGCAGTTCTTC.

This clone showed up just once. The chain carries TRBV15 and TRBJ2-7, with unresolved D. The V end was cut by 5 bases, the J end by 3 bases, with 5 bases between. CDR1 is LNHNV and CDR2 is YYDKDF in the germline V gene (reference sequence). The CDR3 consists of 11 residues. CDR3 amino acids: CATSVGYEQYF. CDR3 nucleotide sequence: TGTGCCACCAGCGTCGGCTACGAGCAGTACTTC.

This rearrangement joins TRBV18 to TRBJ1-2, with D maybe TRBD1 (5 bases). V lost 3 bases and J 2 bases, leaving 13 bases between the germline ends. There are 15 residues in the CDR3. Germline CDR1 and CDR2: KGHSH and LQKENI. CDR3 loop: CASSPSGTENYGYTF. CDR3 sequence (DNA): TGTGCCAGCTCACCTAGCGGGACCGAGAACTATGGCTACACCTTC.

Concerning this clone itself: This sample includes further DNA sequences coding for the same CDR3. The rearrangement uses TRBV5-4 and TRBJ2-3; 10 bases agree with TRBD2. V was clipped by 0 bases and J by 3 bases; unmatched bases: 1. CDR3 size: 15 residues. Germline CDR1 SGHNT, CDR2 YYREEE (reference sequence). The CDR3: CASSLGTSGTDTQYF. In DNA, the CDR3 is TGTGCCAGCAGCTTGGGGACTAGCGGAACAGATACGCAGTATTTT.

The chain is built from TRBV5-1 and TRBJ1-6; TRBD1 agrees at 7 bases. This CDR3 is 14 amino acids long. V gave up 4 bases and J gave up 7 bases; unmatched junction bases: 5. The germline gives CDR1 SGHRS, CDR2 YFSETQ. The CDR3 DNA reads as TGCGCCAGCAGCCCCGGGACAGAGAATTCACCCCTCCACTTT. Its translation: CASSPGTENSPLHF. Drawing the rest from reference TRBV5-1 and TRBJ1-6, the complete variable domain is KAGVTQTPRYLIKTRGQQVTLSCSPISGHRSVSWYQQTPGQGLQFLFEYFSETQRNKGNFPGRFSGRQFSNSRSEMNVSTLELGDSALYLCASSPGTENSPLHFGNGTRLTVT.

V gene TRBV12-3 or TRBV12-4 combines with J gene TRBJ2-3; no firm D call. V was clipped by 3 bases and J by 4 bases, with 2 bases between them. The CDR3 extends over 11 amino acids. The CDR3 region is CASSLADTQYF. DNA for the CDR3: TGTGCCAGCAGTTTGGCAGATACGCAGTATTTT.

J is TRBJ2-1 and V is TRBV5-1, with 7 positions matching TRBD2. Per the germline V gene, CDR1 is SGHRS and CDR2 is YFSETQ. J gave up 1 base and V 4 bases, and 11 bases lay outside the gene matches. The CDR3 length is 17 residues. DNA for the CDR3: TGCGCCAGCAGCCCATGGGCGGGAGCGTTTTCCTACAATGAGCAGTTCTTC. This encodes CASSPWAGAFSYNEQFF. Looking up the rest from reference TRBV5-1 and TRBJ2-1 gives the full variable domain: KAGVTQTPRYLIKTRGQQVTLSCSPISGHRSVSWYQQTPGQGLQFLFEYFSETQRNKGNFPGRFSGRQFSNSRSEMNVSTLELGDSALYLCASSPWAGAFSYNEQFFGPGTRLTVL.

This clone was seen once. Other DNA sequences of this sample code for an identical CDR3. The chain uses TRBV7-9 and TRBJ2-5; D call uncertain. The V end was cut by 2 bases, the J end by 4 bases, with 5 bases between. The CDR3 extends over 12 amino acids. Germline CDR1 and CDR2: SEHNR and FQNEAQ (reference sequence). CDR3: CASSLIRETQYF. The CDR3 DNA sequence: TGTGCCAGCAGCTTAATCCGAGAGACCCAGTACTTC.

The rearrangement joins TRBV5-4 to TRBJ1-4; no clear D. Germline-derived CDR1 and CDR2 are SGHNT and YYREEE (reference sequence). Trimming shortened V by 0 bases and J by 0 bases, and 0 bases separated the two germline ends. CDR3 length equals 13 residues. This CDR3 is CASSLATNEKLFF. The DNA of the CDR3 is TGTGCCAGCAGCTTGGCAACTAATGAAAAACTGTTTTTT.

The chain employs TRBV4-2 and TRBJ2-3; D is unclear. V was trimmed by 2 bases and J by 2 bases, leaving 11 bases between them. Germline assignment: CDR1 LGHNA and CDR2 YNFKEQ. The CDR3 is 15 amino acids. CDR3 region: CASSQFASNTDTQYF. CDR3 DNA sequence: TGTGCCAGCAGCCAATTCGCTAGTAACACAGATACGCAGTATTTT.

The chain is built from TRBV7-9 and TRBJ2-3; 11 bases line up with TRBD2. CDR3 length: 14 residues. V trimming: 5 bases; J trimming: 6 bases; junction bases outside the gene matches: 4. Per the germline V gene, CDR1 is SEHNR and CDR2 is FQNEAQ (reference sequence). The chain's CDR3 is CASSNSGRADTQYF. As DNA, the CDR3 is TGTGCCAGCAGCAATAGCGGGAGGGCGGATACGCAGTATTTT.

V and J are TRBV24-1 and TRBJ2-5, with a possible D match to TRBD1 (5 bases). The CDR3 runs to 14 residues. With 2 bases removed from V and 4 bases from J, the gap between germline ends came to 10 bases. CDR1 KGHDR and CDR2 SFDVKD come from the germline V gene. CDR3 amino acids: CATSDSGFGETQYF. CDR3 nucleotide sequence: TGTGCCACCAGTGATTCAGGGTTTGGAGAGACCCAGTACTTC.

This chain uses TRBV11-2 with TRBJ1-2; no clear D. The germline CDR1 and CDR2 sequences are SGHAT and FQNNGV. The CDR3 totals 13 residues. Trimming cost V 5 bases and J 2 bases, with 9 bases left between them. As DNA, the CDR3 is TGTGCCAGCAGCCCACCGTTAAACTATGGCTACACCTTC. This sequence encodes CASSPPLNYGYTF. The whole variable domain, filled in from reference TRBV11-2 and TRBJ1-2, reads EAGVAQSPRYKIIEKRQSVAFWCNPISGHATLYWYQQILGQGPKLLIQFQNNGVVDDSQLPKDRFSAERLKGVDSTLKIQPAKLEDSAVYLCASSPPLNYGYTFGSGTRLTVV.

The CDR3 coding sequence is TGTGCCAGCAGCCAAGATTTAGGGGGACGGAACATGAACACTGAAGCTTTCTTT. Its protein is CASSQDLGGRNMNTEAFF. The rearrangement joins TRBV3-1 (or the pseudogene TRBV3-2) to TRBJ1-1, with a tentative D call TRBD1 (6 bases). This CDR3 spans 18 amino acids. The V and J ends lost 0 bases and 0 bases respectively, with 17 bases between them. From germline, CDR1 is LGHDT and CDR2 YNNKEL (reference sequence).

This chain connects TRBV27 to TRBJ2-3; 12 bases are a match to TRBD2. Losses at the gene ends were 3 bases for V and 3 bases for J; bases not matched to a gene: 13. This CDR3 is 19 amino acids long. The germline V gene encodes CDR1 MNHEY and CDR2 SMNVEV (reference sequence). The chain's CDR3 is CASSLAGLAGITRTDTQYF. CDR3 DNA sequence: TGTGCCAGCAGTTTGGCCGGACTAGCGGGAATTACGAGAACAGATACGCAGTATTTT.

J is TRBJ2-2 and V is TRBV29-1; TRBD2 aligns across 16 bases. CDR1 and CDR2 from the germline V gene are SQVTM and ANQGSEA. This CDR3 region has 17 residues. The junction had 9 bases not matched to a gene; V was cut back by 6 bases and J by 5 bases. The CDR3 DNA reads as TGCAGCGTATCGGGACTAGCGGGAGGGCCGGGGACCGGGGAGCTGTTTTTT. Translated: CSVSGLAGGPGTGELFF.

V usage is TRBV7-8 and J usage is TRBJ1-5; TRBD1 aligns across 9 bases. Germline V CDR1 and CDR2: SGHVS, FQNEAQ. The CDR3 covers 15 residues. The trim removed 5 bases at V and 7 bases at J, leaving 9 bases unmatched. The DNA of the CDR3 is TGTGCCAGCAGCCCTCGGACAGGGGCAGGCCAGCCCCAGCATTTT. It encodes CASSPRTGAGQPQHF.

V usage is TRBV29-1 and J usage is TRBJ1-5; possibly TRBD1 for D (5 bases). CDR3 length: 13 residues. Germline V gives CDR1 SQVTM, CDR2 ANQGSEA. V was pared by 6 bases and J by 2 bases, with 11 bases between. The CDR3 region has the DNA TGCAGCGTCTCGTTGGGGGGCAATCAGCCCCAGCATTTT. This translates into CSVSLGGNQPQHF.

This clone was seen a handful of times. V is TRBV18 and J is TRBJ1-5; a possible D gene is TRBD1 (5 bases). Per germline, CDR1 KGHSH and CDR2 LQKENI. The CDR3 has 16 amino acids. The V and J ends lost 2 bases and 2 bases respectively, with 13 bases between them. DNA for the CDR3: TGTGCCAGCTCACCAGATCGGGGAGGGGGCAATCAGCCCCAGCATTTT. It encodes CASSPDRGGGNQPQHF. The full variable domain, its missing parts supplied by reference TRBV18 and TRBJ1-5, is NAGVMQNPRHLVRRRGQEARLRCSPMKGHSHVYWYRQLPEEGLKFMVYLQKENIIDESGMPKERFSAEFPKEGPSILRIQQVVRGDSAAYFCASSPDRGGGNQPQHFGDGTRLSIL.

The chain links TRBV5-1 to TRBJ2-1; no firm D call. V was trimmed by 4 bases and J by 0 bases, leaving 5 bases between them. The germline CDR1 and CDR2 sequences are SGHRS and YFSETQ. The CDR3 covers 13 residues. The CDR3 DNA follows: TGCGCCAGCAGCGTAGGCTCCTACAATGAGCAGTTCTTC. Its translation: CASSVGSYNEQFF.

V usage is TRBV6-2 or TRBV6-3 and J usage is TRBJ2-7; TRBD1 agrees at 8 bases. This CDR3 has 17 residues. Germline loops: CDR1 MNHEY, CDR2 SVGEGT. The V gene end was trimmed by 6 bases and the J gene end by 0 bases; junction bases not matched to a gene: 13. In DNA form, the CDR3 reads TGTGCCAGCAGCCACCAGGGGCAGGGGGCCTTCTCCTACGAGCAGTACTTC. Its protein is CASSHQGQGAFSYEQYF.

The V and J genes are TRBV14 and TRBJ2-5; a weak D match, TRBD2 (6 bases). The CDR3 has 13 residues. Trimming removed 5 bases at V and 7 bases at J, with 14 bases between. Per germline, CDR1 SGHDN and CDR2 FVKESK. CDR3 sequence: CASSYGLPGTQYF. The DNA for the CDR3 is TGTGCCAGCAGCTATGGACTACCGGGGACCCAGTACTTC.

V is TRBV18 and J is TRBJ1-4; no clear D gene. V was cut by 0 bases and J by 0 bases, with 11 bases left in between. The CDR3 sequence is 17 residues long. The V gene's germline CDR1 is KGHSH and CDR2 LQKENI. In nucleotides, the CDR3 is TGTGCCAGCTCACCACCCGGCGCAGTTGCAACTAATGAAAAACTGTTTTTT. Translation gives CASSPPGAVATNEKLFF. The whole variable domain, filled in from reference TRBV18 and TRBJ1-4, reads NAGVMQNPRHLVRRRGQEARLRCSPMKGHSHVYWYRQLPEEGLKFMVYLQKENIIDESGMPKERFSAEFPKEGPSILRIQQVVRGDSAAYFCASSPPGAVATNEKLFFGSGTQLSVL.

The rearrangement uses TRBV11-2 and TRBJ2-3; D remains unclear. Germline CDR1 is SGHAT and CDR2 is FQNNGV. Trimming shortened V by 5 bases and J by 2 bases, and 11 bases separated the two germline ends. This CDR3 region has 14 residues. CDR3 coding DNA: TGTGCCAGCAGCCACCTAGAACACACAGATACGCAGTATTTT. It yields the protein CASSHLEHTDTQYF.